The text below deals with one T cell receptor (beta chain). Patients from Seattle were sampled longitudinally, starting during active infection. Here immunoSEQ multiplex PCR was the method, and the copy in TCRdb shows in-frame clones only, minus some. The profile covers 300,000 to 350,000 clones, with 87% appearing a single time and around 10% taken by the ten largest. These data are taken from a study of blood T cell repertoires in COVID-19. Study context: The origin of the acute and convalescent COVID-19 samples was the United States, Italy and Spain. From T cells, B-cell-depleted T cells, or PBMCs came the material, which was cDNA or gDNA.

This CDR3 region has 15 residues. Per germline, CDR1 SGHDN and CDR2 FVKESK. V was clipped by 4 bases and J by 4 bases, with 14 bases between them. The V and J genes are TRBV14 and TRBJ2-1, with D possibly matching TRBD1 (5 bases). Sequenced input: peripheral blood. The TCR originated in a man younger than 40 with COVID-19, enrolled during active disease. CDR3 nucleotide sequence: TGTGCCAGCAGCCTTCGAGGTAACAGGTACAATGAGCAGTTCTTC. Encoded protein: CASSLRGNRYNEQFF.